The 21 T cell receptor beta chains below were found in one sample sequenced in a study of T cell responses to AZD1222 COVID-19 vaccine. Profiling relied on immunoSEQ multiplex PCR, and the TCRdb table lists in-frame clones only, not all of them. The sample holds 150,000 to 200,000 clones, just over 90% seen once. The specimen was peripheral blood, collected 28 days after the second dose of the MenACWY control vaccine. Receptors were obtained from an adult who received the MenACWY meningococcal vaccine as a control.

The CDR3 protein is CASSQGRNTEAFF. In DNA, the CDR3 is TGTGCCAGCAGCCAAGGGAGGAACACTGAAGCTTTCTTT. The J gene is TRBJ1-1, the V gene TRBV4-2, with unresolved D. The CDR3 is 13 residues long. Germline V CDR1 and CDR2: LGHNA, YNFKEQ. V gave up 1 base and J gave up 1 base, with 4 bases separating them.

This rearrangement joins TRBV7-2 to TRBJ2-7; D is unclear. Germline V gene data show CDR1 as SGHTA and CDR2 as FQGNSA. The CDR3 runs to 14 residues. The V and J ends lost 5 bases and 2 bases respectively, with 13 bases between them. DNA for the CDR3: TGTGCCAGCAGCCCCTACTTCGAGGCCTACGAGCAGTACTTC. Protein: CASSPYFEAYEQYF.

This chain joins TRBV19 and TRBJ1-2; D is possibly TRBD1 (5 bases). Between the trimmed V and J ends, which lost 2 bases and 8 bases, there was a span of 15 bases. The CDR3 has 14 amino acids. Germline CDR1 LNHDA, CDR2 SQIVND (reference sequence). The CDR3 sequence is CASSIRQSPRGYTF. DNA of the CDR3: TGTGCCAGTAGTATACGACAGTCTCCTAGGGGCTACACCTTC. The full variable domain, rest sourced from reference TRBV19 and TRBJ1-2, is DGGITQSPKYLFRKEGQNVTLSCEQNLNHDAMYWYRQDPGQGLRLIYYSQIVNDFQKGDIAEGYSVSREKKESFPLTVTSAQKNPTAFYLCASSIRQSPRGYTFGSGTRLTVV.

The chain uses TRBV19 and TRBJ1-2; tentatively, D is TRBD1 (6 bases). Trimming cost V 4 bases and J 5 bases, with 14 bases left between them. The CDR3 length is 14 residues. Germline assignment: CDR1 LNHDA and CDR2 SQIVND (reference sequence). CDR3 DNA sequence: TGTGCCAGTAGTACCTGGACAGCGAGGTATGGCTACACCTTC. This sequence encodes CASSTWTARYGYTF.

The V and J genes are TRBV5-1 and TRBJ1-1, with D possibly being TRBD1 (6 bases). Germline assignment: CDR1 SGHRS and CDR2 YFSETQ. The germline V and J ends were trimmed by 1 base and 5 bases, with 15 bases remaining between them. CDR3 length: 15 amino acids. The CDR3 loop is CASSLSLGGETEAFF. The CDR3 DNA reads as TGCGCCAGCAGCTTGAGTTTGGGGGGCGAGACTGAAGCTTTCTTT.

This sequence joins TRBV7-2 and TRBJ2-7; D is uncertain. Trimming pared 5 bases from V and 0 bases from J, leaving 8 bases between. The CDR3 is 13 amino acids. CDR1 is SGHTA, CDR2 FQGNSA, per germline. The CDR3 bases are TGTGCCAGCAGCCCCCCCGGCTCCTACGAGCAGTACTTC. As protein: CASSPPGSYEQYF.

The chain carries TRBV3-1 (or the pseudogene TRBV3-2) and TRBJ2-2, with TRBD1 as a possible D gene (5 bases). This CDR3 contains 16 residues. V was trimmed by 0 bases and J by 8 bases, leaving 16 bases between them. Germline V gene data show CDR1 as LGHDT and CDR2 as YNNKEL (reference sequence). Here the CDR3 DNA reads TGTGCCAGCAGCCAAGATAGGGGTAGCAGTACGGGGGAGCTGTTTTTT. Translating it yields CASSQDRGSSTGELFF.

J is TRBJ2-7 and V is TRBV7-8, with 7 bases identical to TRBD1. The J segment lost 2 bases and the V segment lost 3 bases, leaving 7 bases of the junction unmatched. This CDR3 is 15 amino acids long. Per the germline V gene, CDR1 is SGHVS and CDR2 is FQNEAQ. The CDR3 DNA follows: TGTGCCAGCAGCTTCTACTCCGGGACAGCCTACGAGCAGTACTTC. The encoded protein is CASSFYSGTAYEQYF.

The rearrangement uses TRBV7-2 and TRBJ2-7; D is unresolved. The CDR3 contains 13 residues. Germline CDR1 reads SGHTA; CDR2 reads FQGNSA. V dropped 2 bases and J dropped 5 bases, with 10 bases sitting between them. In DNA form, the CDR3 reads TGTGCCAGCAGCTTACCCACGACGGACGAGCAGTACTTC. It specifies CASSLPTTDEQYF.

The chain employs TRBV6-5 and TRBJ1-3; perhaps TRBD1 as D (5 bases). The V and J ends lost 6 bases and 1 base respectively, with 7 bases between them. This CDR3 comprises 13 residues. Germline V gene data show CDR1 as MNHEY and CDR2 as SVGAGI. CDR3 DNA: TGTGCCAGCAGCACAGGTTCTGGAAACACCATATATTTT. Amino acids: CASSTGSGNTIYF.

The chain has TRBV24-1 and TRBJ1-1; no definite D call. Trimming took off 10 bases at V and 1 base at J, with 12 bases between the two ends. Germline V gives CDR1 KGHDR, CDR2 SFDVKD. This CDR3 comprises 13 residues. Here the CDR3 reads CATSTKGNTEAFF. Here the CDR3 DNA reads TGTGCCACTTCCACCAAGGGGAACACTGAAGCTTTCTTT.

This clone was observed a single time. This rearrangement joins TRBV6-2 or TRBV6-3 to TRBJ1-5; tentatively, D is TRBD1 (5 bases). The V gene lost 6 bases and the J gene lost 5 bases, with 11 bases spanning the gap. Looked up from germline, CDR1 is MNHEY and CDR2 is SVGEGT. The CDR3 runs 13 residues. The CDR3 DNA follows: TGTGCCAGCAGCCGCAGGGACCATCAGCCCCAGCATTTT. It is translated as CASSRRDHQPQHF.

CDR3 residues: CASSLFPGPLAKNIQYF. CDR3 DNA: TGTGCCAGCAGCTTGTTTCCGGGCCCCTTGGCCAAAAACATTCAGTACTTC. The chain uses TRBV7-9 and TRBJ2-4; D is undetermined. Germline V gene sequence: CDR1 SEHNR, CDR2 FQNEAQ (reference sequence). Trimming took 3 bases from V and 1 from J, leaving 16 bases between them. The CDR3 loop spans 17 amino acids.

The chain couples TRBV11-2 to TRBJ1-2; D might be TRBD1 (6 bases). The CDR3 totals 17 residues. The germline V gene has CDR1 SGHAT and CDR2 FQNNGV. The V end lost 0 bases, the J end lost 13 bases, and 27 bases lay between the germline ends. CDR3 coding DNA: TGTGCCAGCAGCTTAGATCCAATTATTGTGGCAGGGGTCTTCCTCACCTTC. This sequence encodes CASSLDPIIVAGVFLTF.

This CDR3 is CASRGHTGRNTEAFF. The CDR3 DNA reads TGTGCCAGCAGAGGACATACAGGGCGAAACACTGAAGCTTTCTTT. The V gene is TRBV6-5, the J gene TRBJ1-1, with D tentatively TRBD1 (6 bases). Deletions cut 6 bases from V and 2 bases from J, with 16 bases between. CDR1 is MNHEY, CDR2 SVGAGI, per germline. This CDR3 spans 15 amino acids.

The chain links TRBV5-1 to TRBJ1-6; D ambiguous. The CDR3 extends over 14 amino acids. The germline V gene has CDR1 SGHRS and CDR2 YFSETQ. The V end lost 4 bases, the J end lost 6 bases, and 11 bases lay between the germline ends. CDR3 DNA: TGCGCCAGCAGCCGGGAGGCCAGTAATTCACCCCTCCACTTT. As protein: CASSREASNSPLHF.

The chain links TRBV7-9 to TRBJ1-4; 10 bases line up with TRBD1. The CDR3 has 17 amino acids. CDR1 and CDR2 (germline): SEHNR, FQNEAQ (reference sequence). V lost 5 bases to trimming and J lost 14 bases; unmatched junction nucleotides: 20. The CDR3 reads CASSQTGSDRGREGLFF. The DNA for the CDR3 is TGTGCCAGCAGCCAAACAGGAAGCGACAGGGGGCGGGAGGGCCTGTTTTTT.

The genes are TRBV29-1 and TRBJ1-2; 7 nucleotides match TRBD1. This CDR3 comprises 11 residues. Germline CDR1 is SQVTM and CDR2 is ANQGSEA. Germline trimming cut 4 bases from V and 8 bases from J; bases unmatched to any gene: 4. CDR3 region: CSVADRDGYTF. In DNA form, the CDR3 reads TGCAGCGTTGCTGACAGGGACGGCTACACCTTC.

This clone was seen once. The V gene is TRBV2, the J gene TRBJ2-2; 7 nucleotides align to TRBD2. The germline gives CDR1 SNHLY, CDR2 FYNNEI. The CDR3 covers 16 residues. Trimming removed 5 bases from V and 0 bases from J; junction bases left unmatched: 6. Written as DNA, the CDR3 is TGTGCCAGCAGTTACGCTAGCGGCACGAACACCGGGGAGCTGTTTTTT. This codes for CASSYASGTNTGELFF.

With respect to this clone: This sample includes further DNA sequences coding for the same CDR3. The J gene is TRBJ2-1, the V gene TRBV3-1 (or the pseudogene TRBV3-2); 10 nucleotides align to TRBD2. This CDR3 spans 13 amino acids. J gave up 9 bases and V 2 bases, and 1 base lay outside the gene matches. From germline, CDR1 is LGHDT and CDR2 YNNKEL (reference sequence). Here the CDR3 reads CASSQLAGVEQFF. In nucleotides, the CDR3 is TGTGCCAGCAGCCAACTAGCGGGAGTTGAGCAGTTCTTC.

This chain uses TRBV7-2 with TRBJ2-3; D is perhaps TRBD2 (5 bases). The V end was cut by 2 bases, the J end by 1 base, with 10 bases between. The CDR3 consists of 15 residues. Germline values: CDR1 SGHTA, CDR2 FQGNSA. The CDR3 sequence: CASSLSGLGTDTQYF. In nucleotides, the CDR3 is TGTGCCAGCAGCTTAAGCGGACTGGGCACAGATACGCAGTATTTT.